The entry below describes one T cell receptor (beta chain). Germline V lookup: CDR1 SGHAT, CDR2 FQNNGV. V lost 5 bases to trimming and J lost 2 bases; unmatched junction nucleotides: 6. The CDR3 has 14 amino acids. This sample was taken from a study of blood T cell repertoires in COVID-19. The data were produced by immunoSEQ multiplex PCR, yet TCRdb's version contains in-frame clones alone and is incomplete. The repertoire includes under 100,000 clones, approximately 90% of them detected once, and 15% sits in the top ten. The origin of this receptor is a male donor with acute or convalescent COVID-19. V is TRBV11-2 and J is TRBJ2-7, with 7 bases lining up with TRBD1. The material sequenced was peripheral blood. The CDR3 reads CASSPLTGTYEQYF. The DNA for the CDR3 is TGTGCCAGCAGCCCCCTGACAGGGACCTACGAGCAGTACTTC. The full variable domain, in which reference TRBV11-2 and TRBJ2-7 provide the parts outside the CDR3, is EAGVAQSPRYKIIEKRQSVAFWCNPISGHATLYWYQQILGQGPKLLIQFQNNGVVDDSQLPKDRFSAERLKGVDSTLKIQPAKLEDSAVYLCASSPLTGTYEQYFGPGTRLTVT.